The 20 T cell receptor beta chains presented below share a single source sample, sequenced in a study of cytomegalovirus exposure and HLA in healthy donors. PCR employed 60 Vbeta and 13 Jbeta primers. Profiled with immunoSEQ multiplex PCR; TCRdb holds only in-frame clones, not every one. This table holds some 36,000 clones, over 60% found once. The sample comprised PBMCs. The receptor source for this set is a man aged 30-40 years in good health and CMV-seronegative.

The chain combines TRBV28 with TRBJ2-7; D not certain. Germline lookup yields CDR1 MDHEN and CDR2 SYDVKM. The CDR3 sequence is 15 residues long. Trimming removed 7 bases from V and 3 bases from J, with 19 bases in between. CDR3 in DNA: TGTGCCAGCAAGAACCCGACTTTGTGGTTCTACGAGCAGTACTTC. It yields the protein CASKNPTLWFYEQYF.

V gene TRBV10-3 combines with J gene TRBJ1-2; D is uncertain. V was cut by 0 bases and J by 14 bases, with 13 bases left in between. This CDR3 region has 12 residues. CDR1 is ENHRY and CDR2 is SYGVKD in the germline V gene. The CDR3 bases are TGTGCCATCAGTGAGTCGAGCGCTGCGTTAACCTTC. Translating it yields CAISESSAALTF.

This CDR3 is CASSLPQQPQHF. DNA of the CDR3: TGTGCCAGCAGTTTACCTCAGCAGCCCCAGCATTTT. The chain is built from TRBV28 and TRBJ1-5; D not resolved. The CDR3 length is 12 residues. The V gene lost 2 bases and the J gene lost 7 bases, with 6 bases spanning the gap. CDR1 MDHEN and CDR2 SYDVKM come from the germline V gene.

The V gene is TRBV7-9, the J gene TRBJ1-6; D not certain. Germline V gives CDR1 SEHNR, CDR2 FQNEAQ (reference sequence). The CDR3 is 15 amino acids. V lost 4 bases and J lost 7, with 14 bases in between. The CDR3 spells CASSSPARGNSPLHF. CDR3 DNA sequence: TGTGCCAGCAGCTCCCCGGCCCGAGGAAATTCACCCCTCCACTTT.

This clone is deemed medium-sized. The gene calls are TRBV10-3 and TRBJ1-5, with 7 bases that match TRBD1. This CDR3 has 19 amino acids. Germline lookup yields CDR1 ENHRY and CDR2 SYGVKD. Unmatched junction bases numbered 18, after V lost 3 bases and J lost 4 bases. Here the CDR3 reads CAISEMWQGGKIVNQPQHF. The CDR3 DNA follows: TGTGCCATCAGTGAAATGTGGCAGGGGGGAAAGATTGTAAATCAGCCCCAGCATTTT.

V and J are TRBV10-2 and TRBJ2-3; D gene ambiguous. Looked up from germline, CDR1 is WSHSY and CDR2 is SAAADI. V was clipped by 0 bases and J by 1 base, with 5 bases between them. This CDR3 contains 14 residues. The CDR3 coding sequence is TGCGCCAGCAGTGAGTCCTTTCGCACAGATACGCAGTATTTT. It yields the protein CASSESFRTDTQYF.

J is TRBJ2-1 and V is TRBV7-2; TRBD2 aligns across 7 bases. The CDR3 sequence is 16 residues long. J gave up 4 bases and V 5 bases, and 11 bases lay outside the gene matches. Looked up from germline, CDR1 is SGHTA and CDR2 is FQGNSA. The CDR3 bases are TGTGCCAGCAGCCGGTATCGCGGGAGAGATTACAATGAGCAGTTCTTC. Translation gives CASSRYRGRDYNEQFF.

In DNA, the CDR3 is TGCGCCAGCAGCCCGACAGGGGAGTACGAGCAGTACTTC. This sequence encodes CASSPTGEYEQYF. The chain recombines TRBV5-1 with TRBJ2-7; TRBD1 matches 8 bases. The germline V gene has CDR1 SGHRS and CDR2 YFSETQ. The trim removed 4 bases at V and 4 bases at J, leaving 4 bases unmatched. This CDR3 has 13 residues. The variable domain in full, with the rest retrieved from reference TRBV5-1 and TRBJ2-7, is KAGVTQTPRYLIKTRGQQVTLSCSPISGHRSVSWYQQTPGQGLQFLFEYFSETQRNKGNFPGRFSGRQFSNSRSEMNVSTLELGDSALYLCASSPTGEYEQYFGPGTRLTVT.

This rearrangement joins TRBV20-1 to TRBJ2-7; no clear D gene. The CDR3 sequence is 11 residues long. V gave up 3 bases and J gave up 3 bases, with 6 bases separating them. Germline CDR1 is DFQATT and CDR2 is SNEGSKA (reference sequence). The CDR3 loop is CSASPYYEQYF. The CDR3 DNA is TGCAGTGCTAGTCCCTACTACGAGCAGTACTTC.

This chain uses TRBV28 with TRBJ2-7; tentatively, D is TRBD1 (6 bases). The V end was cut by 6 bases, the J end by 2 bases, with 14 bases between. The CDR3 runs 14 residues. Germline CDR1 MDHEN, CDR2 SYDVKM. CDR3 amino acids: CASSRTEVAYEQYF. The CDR3 DNA sequence: TGTGCCAGCAGCAGGACAGAAGTAGCCTACGAGCAGTACTTC.

The V and J genes are TRBV29-1 and TRBJ2-5, with D possibly TRBD1 on 6 matching bases. Germline assignment: CDR1 SQVTM and CDR2 ANQGSEA. The CDR3 totals 13 residues. Trimming removed 7 bases at V and 2 bases at J, with 14 bases between. CDR3 DNA: TGCAGCGGCACAGGGATGGGGCAAGAGACCCAGTACTTC. Protein: CSGTGMGQETQYF.

In DNA form, the CDR3 reads TGTGCCAGCAGCACGCAACCGGGACTAGCGGTCTACGAGCAGTACTTC. This codes for CASSTQPGLAVYEQYF. The chain is built from TRBV5-6 and TRBJ2-7; 11 bases fit TRBD2. The germline V gene has CDR1 SGHDT and CDR2 YYEEEE. The CDR3 sequence is 16 residues long. V shed 4 bases and J 3 bases; nucleotides not matched to a gene: 9. Variable domain in full (rest from reference TRBV5-6 and TRBJ2-7): DAGVTQSPTHLIKTRGQQVTLRCSPKSGHDTVSWYQQALGQGPQFIFQYYEEEERQRGNFPDRFSGHQFPNYSSELNVNALLLGDSALYLCASSTQPGLAVYEQYFGPGTRLTVT.

The V and J genes are TRBV7-9 and TRBJ1-1, with D maybe TRBD1 (5 bases). Germline-derived CDR1 and CDR2 are SEHNR and FQNEAQ (reference sequence). There are 14 residues in the CDR3. Trimming pared 5 bases from V and 6 bases from J, leaving 16 bases between. The CDR3 DNA reads as TGTGCCAGCAGCCAGACGGCGGGGGTACCTGAAGCTTTCTTT. Its protein is CASSQTAGVPEAFF.

This clone was found a few times. The gene calls are TRBV20-1 and TRBJ2-7; D not certain. This CDR3 comprises 11 residues. Trimming pared 3 bases from V and 3 bases from J, leaving 6 bases between. CDR1 and CDR2 (germline): DFQATT, SNEGSKA (reference sequence). The CDR3 DNA reads as TGCAGTGCTAGTTCAGGCTACGAGCAGTACTTC. Protein sequence: CSASSGYEQYF.

The CDR3 nucleotides read TGTGCCATCGGCGCCGCGGGAGGGGGATTGGACGAGCAGTACTTC. This gives the protein CAIGAAGGGLDEQYF. The V gene is TRBV10-3, the J gene TRBJ2-5; the match to TRBD2 covers 9 bases. Gene TRBJ2-7 matches the end of the DNA better, so the J call may be wrong. Germline V CDR1 and CDR2: ENHRY, SYGVKD. CDR3 length equals 15 residues.

V gene TRBV19 combines with J gene TRBJ2-4, with TRBD1 matching 7 bases. Germline trimming cut 5 bases from V and 13 bases from J; bases unmatched to any gene: 11. CDR1 and CDR2 (germline): LNHDA, SQIVND (reference sequence). The CDR3 consists of 13 residues. CDR3 protein: CASSGDRGTVQYF. Here the CDR3 DNA reads TGTGCCAGTAGTGGGGATAGGGGGACAGTCCAGTACTTC.

V usage is TRBV6-6 and J usage is TRBJ2-7; the D gene is possibly TRBD1 (6 bases). Germline loops: CDR1 MNHNY, CDR2 SVGAGI (reference sequence). Between the trimmed V and J ends, which lost 0 bases and 1 base, there was a span of 10 bases. The CDR3 contains 15 residues. In nucleotides, the CDR3 is TGTGCCAGCAGTTACTCCACGACAGGATCCTACGAGCAGTACTTC. Encoded protein: CASSYSTTGSYEQYF.

This clone came up a few times. The chain uses TRBV5-1 and TRBJ1-1; TRBD1 matches 7 bases. The V segment lost 4 bases and the J segment 4 bases; nucleotides outside the gene matches: 10. Germline values: CDR1 SGHRS, CDR2 YFSETQ. The CDR3 is 15 amino acids. In DNA, the CDR3 is TGCGCCAGCAGCGAATTCACGACAGGGATCACTGAAGCTTTCTTT. Protein: CASSEFTTGITEAFF.

The V gene is TRBV11-2, the J gene TRBJ1-1; possibly TRBD1 for D (5 bases). The CDR3 consists of 15 residues. Trimming shortened V by 4 bases and J by 1 base, and 13 bases separated the two germline ends. Germline loops: CDR1 SGHAT, CDR2 FQNNGV. CDR3 region: CASSSPQDRNTEAFF. CDR3 in DNA: TGTGCCAGCAGCTCCCCTCAAGACAGGAACACTGAAGCTTTCTTT. The full variable domain, completed using reference TRBV11-2 and TRBJ1-1, is EAGVAQSPRYKIIEKRQSVAFWCNPISGHATLYWYQQILGQGPKLLIQFQNNGVVDDSQLPKDRFSAERLKGVDSTLKIQPAKLEDSAVYLCASSSPQDRNTEAFFGQGTRLTVV.

CDR3 sequence: CASSPGQLLAKNIQYF. As DNA, the CDR3 is TGCGCCAGCAGCCCGGGACAGTTACTAGCCAAAAACATTCAGTACTTC. The chain is built from TRBV4-1 and TRBJ2-4; 7 positions agree with TRBD1. The CDR3 has 16 amino acids. The germline V gene has CDR1 MGHRA and CDR2 YSYEKL. Trimming at V came to 4 bases and at J to 0 bases, leaving 6 bases not matched to a gene.